The text below deals with one TCR beta chain. Its antigen is still unknown. No base quality values were provided; no much bigger clone lies one nucleotide off. V and J are trimmed by 0 bases and 3 bases, and the gene matches miss 11 bases of the junction. CDR1 and CDR2 (ENHRY, SYGVKD) derive from the germline V gene. From its cysteine to its phenylalanine, the CDR3 spans 17 amino acids. The sequence is cut down to CDR3 DNA, 51 bases in frame from base 1. TCRbeta CDR3 regions were amplified from genomic DNA by means of the immunoSEQ Assay, a bias-controlled multiplex PCR. The paper's data handling went like this. Within the assay, amplification of reference gene primers was used to estimate how many nucleated cells each sample contained. Sequence reads were collapsed and filtered to measure the absolute abundance of every unique TCRbeta CDR3 rearrangement. For each sample, productive Simpson clonality was calculated as the square root of Simpson's diversity index over productive rearrangements. TCRdb re-hosts the immuneACCESS table, in-frame sequences only. Its copies lack some clones; in the studies checked, an unresolved V gene accounts for under half of them, and the cause for the rest is not known. Clone size and V and J calls were adopted from that table, with D and trimming inferred from the DNA. Counted in this sample were approximately 240,000 clones; approximately 81% of them appeared once. Under 3.5% of the sample lies in the top ten.

A second Seattle source provided samples from volunteer blood donors who had recovered from COVID-19. The collaborating institutions used their own protocols to collect whole blood in K2EDTA tubes. For TCRbeta analysis, collaborators shipped samples as frozen whole blood, isolated PBMCs, or DNA extracted from either of those sample types. The data derive from a study of blood T cell repertoires in COVID-19 (dated by TCRdb to 2018 to 2020). Notes on the research overall: The collaborator samples originated in the United States, Italy and Spain and spanned the acute and convalescent phases of COVID-19. The repertoires were released in a freely available public database intended as a resource for research on the immune response to SARS-CoV-2. The prospective study material was composed of cDNA or gDNA derived from T cells, B-cell-depleted T cells, or PBMCs. Sample metadata almost always included a de-identified subject ID, COVID-19 status, age in years and sex. Where HLA class I and class II types were available, the types were taken from metadata supplied by the sample provider, not from assay-based typing. Samples came from the ongoing ImmuneRACE study (first 160 participants) plus 1,254 subjects from 6 global collaborators. Deeply sampled blood TCRbeta repertoires from subjects exposed to, actively infected with, or recovered from COVID-19 were included in the dataset.

Overall study results and their limits: The amount of clinical and demographic metadata varied by source and participant and was provided uncurated.

The receptor chain draws on TRBV10-3 and TRBJ2-7; TRBD2 lines up with 7 middle nucleotides. The TCR originated in a man in his forties or fifties who had recovered from COVID-19. The specimen sequenced was peripheral blood. The DNA sequence is TGTGCCATCAGTGAGTCCGCCAGCGGGGTAATTAGCTACGAGCAGTACTTC. Translation gives CAISESASGVISYEQYF.